Below, one T cell receptor beta chain is given with its context. Germline CDR1 reads SGHKS; CDR2 reads YYEKEE (reference sequence). This CDR3 comprises 14 residues. V dropped 5 bases and J dropped 10; count of bases not matched to a gene: 10. Full-length variable regions came from constant-region reverse primers plus semi-nested Nested Universal Primer A PCR. A single record per CDR3 protein comes from TCRdb applying MiXCR to the 5' RACE reads. Of some 40,000 distinct CDR3 sequences listed, roughly 22% are singletons. Cells sorted as Tregs were CD4+, CD25+ and CD127-/low. V is TRBV5-5 and J is TRBJ2-1; 9 bases map to TRBD1. The sequencing input was Tregs sorted from a lymph node. The clonotype comes from a female donor with breast cancer. The CDR3 region is CASRAVTGGNEQFF. Here the CDR3 DNA reads TGTGCCAGCAGGGCCGTAACAGGGGGCAACGAGCAGTTCTTC.